The clone carrying this T cell receptor (beta chain) was counted between two and nine times. In the original analysis: Scientists estimated how many nucleated cells there were by amplifying reference gene primers. Sequenced by immunoSEQ multiplex PCR; TCRdb stores in-frame clones only, minus some. The V and J calls and the clone size are those of that table, but D and trimming were determined from the DNA. The sample yields 100,000 to 150,000 clones, roughly 83% seen once. The V gene's germline CDR1 is MDHEN and CDR2 SYDVKM. Trimming pared 1 base from V and 8 bases from J, leaving 8 bases between. This CDR3 spans 12 amino acids. These data belong to a study of blood T cell repertoires in COVID-19. Study-level background: Specimens from acute and convalescent COVID-19 originated in the United States, Italy and Spain. The cDNA or gDNA used as material had been derived from T cells, B-cell-depleted T cells, or PBMCs.

The chain carries TRBV28 and TRBJ1-2; D unclear. The specimen was peripheral blood. The sequence derives from a man aged 35 to 55 with active or convalescent COVID-19. The DNA of the CDR3 is TGTGCCAGCAGTTTATCTAGTATCGGCTACACCTTC. Its protein is CASSLSSIGYTF.